Detailed here is one T cell receptor (beta chain). As yet, its antigen is unknown. These data originate in a study of CD8 T cells in ankylosing spondylitis. General study results and limits: Made up of roughly 8 highly homologous variants, a TCR beta motif appeared characteristic of ankylosing spondylitis blood. Significant enrichment of disease-linked clones was reported in matched ankylosing spondylitis synovial fluid.

Quantitative 5'-RACE with molecular barcodes produced the TCR beta libraries. TCRdb ran MiXCR on the 5' RACE reads and lists one entry per CDR3 protein. Among fewer than 400,000 distinct CDR3 sequences listed, 20% to 25% were seen once. J was trimmed by 2 bases and V by 5 bases; bases with no gene match: 7. Per the germline V gene, CDR1 is LGHNA and CDR2 is YSLEER. This CDR3 has 15 amino acids. The rearrangement uses TRBV4-3 and TRBJ2-3; TRBD1 aligns across 7 bases. This clonotype was obtained from a male donor with ankylosing spondylitis. The sequencing sample was made of blood, either unsorted or a sorted T cell fraction (not recorded which). The chain's CDR3 is CASSARQGNTDTQYF. The CDR3 nucleotides read TGCGCCAGCAGCGCGCGACAGGGAAACACAGATACGCAGTATTTT.